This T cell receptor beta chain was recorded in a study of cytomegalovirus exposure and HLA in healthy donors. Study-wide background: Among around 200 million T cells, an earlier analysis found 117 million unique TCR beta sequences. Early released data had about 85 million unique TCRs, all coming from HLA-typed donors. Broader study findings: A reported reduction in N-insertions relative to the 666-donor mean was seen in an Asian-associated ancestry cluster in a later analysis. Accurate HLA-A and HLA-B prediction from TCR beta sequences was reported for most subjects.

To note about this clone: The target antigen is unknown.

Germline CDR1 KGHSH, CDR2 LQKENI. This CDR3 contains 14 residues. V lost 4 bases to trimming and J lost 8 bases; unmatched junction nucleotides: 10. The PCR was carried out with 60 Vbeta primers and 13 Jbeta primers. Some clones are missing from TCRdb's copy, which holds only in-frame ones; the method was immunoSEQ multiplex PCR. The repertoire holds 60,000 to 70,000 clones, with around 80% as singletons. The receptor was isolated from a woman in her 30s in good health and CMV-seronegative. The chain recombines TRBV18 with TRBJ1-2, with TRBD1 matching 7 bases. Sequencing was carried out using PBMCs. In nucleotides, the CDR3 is TGTGCCAGCTCACAAGGGACAGAAGTGGAGGGCTACACCTTC. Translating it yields CASSQGTEVEGYTF. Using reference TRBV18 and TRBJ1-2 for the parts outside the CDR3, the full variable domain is NAGVMQNPRHLVRRRGQEARLRCSPMKGHSHVYWYRQLPEEGLKFMVYLQKENIIDESGMPKERFSAEFPKEGPSILRIQQVVRGDSAAYFCASSQGTEVEGYTFGSGTRLTVV.